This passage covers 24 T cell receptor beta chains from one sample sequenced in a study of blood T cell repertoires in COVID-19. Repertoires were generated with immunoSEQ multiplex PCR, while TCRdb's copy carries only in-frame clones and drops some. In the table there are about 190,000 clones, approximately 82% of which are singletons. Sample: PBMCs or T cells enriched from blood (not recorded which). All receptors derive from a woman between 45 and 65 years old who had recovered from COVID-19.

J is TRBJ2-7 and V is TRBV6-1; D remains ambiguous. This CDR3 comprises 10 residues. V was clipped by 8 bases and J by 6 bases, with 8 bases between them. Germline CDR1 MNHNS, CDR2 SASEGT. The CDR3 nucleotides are TGTGCCAGCGGAGTCCCCGAGCAGTACTTC. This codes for CASGVPEQYF.

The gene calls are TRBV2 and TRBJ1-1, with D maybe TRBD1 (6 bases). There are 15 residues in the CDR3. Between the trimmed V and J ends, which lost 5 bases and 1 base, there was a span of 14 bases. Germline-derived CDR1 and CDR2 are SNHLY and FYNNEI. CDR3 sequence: CASSISRTANTEAFF. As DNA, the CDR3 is TGTGCCAGCAGTATAAGCCGGACAGCGAACACTGAAGCTTTCTTT.

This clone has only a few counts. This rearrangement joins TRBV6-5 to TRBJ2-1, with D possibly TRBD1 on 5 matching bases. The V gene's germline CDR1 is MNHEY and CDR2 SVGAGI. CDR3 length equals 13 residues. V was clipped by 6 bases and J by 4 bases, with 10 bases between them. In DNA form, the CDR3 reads TGTGCCAGCAGCGCAGGGTTTTACAATGAGCAGTTCTTC. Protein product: CASSAGFYNEQFF.

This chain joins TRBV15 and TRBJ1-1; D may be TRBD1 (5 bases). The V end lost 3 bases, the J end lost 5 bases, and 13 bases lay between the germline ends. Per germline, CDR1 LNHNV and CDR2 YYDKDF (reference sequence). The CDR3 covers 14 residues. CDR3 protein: CATSSTGGGTEAFF. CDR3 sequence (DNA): TGTGCCACCAGCAGCACGGGGGGTGGTACTGAAGCTTTCTTT.

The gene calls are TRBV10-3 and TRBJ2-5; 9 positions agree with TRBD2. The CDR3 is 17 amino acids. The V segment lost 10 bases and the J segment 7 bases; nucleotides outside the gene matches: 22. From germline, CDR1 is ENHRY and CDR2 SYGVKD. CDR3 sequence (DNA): TGTGCCACCTCAGGGCCCGGGGCGGGAGGGCTACCAGTGACCCAGTACTTC. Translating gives CATSGPGAGGLPVTQYF.

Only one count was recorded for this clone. The CDR3: CSASPSRGEKLFF. Here the CDR3 DNA reads TGCAGTGCTAGTCCCAGTCGGGGAGAAAAACTGTTTTTT. The chain couples TRBV20-1 to TRBJ1-4, with no clear D. Between the trimmed V and J ends, which lost 3 bases and 8 bases, there was a span of 13 bases. The germline gives CDR1 DFQATT, CDR2 SNEGSKA (reference sequence). CDR3 length equals 13 residues.

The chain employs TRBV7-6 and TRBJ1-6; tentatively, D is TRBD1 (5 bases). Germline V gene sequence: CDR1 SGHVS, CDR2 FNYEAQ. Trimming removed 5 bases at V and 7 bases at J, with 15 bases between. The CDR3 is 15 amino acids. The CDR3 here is CASSPGSLDNSPLHF. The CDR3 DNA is TGTGCCAGCAGCCCAGGGTCGTTGGACAATTCACCCCTCCACTTT.

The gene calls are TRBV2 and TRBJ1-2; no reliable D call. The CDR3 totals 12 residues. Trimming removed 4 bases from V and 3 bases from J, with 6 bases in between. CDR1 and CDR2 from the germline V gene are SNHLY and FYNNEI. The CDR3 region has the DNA TGTGCCAGCAGTGCCAGCGACTATGGCTACACCTTC. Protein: CASSASDYGYTF.

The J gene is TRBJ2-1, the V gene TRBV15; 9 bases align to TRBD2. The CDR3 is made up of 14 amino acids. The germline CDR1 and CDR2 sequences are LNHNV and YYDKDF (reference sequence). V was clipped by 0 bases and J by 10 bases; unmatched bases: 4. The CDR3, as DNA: TGTGCCACCAGCAGAGAAGGGGCGGGAGGGGAGCAGTTCTTC. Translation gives CATSREGAGGEQFF. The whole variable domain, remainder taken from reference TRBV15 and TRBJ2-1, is DAMVIQNPRYQVTQFGKPVTLSCSQTLNHNVMYWYQQKSSQAPKLLFHYYDKDFNNEADTPDNFQSRRPNTSFCFLDIRSPGLGDTAMYLCATSREGAGGEQFFGPGTRLTVL.

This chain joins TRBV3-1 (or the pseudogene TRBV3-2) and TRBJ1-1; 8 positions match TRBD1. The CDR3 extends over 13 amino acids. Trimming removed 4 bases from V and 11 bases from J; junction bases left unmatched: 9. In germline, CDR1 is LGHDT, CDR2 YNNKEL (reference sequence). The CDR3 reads CASSLYGQGEAFF. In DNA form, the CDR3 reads TGTGCCAGCAGCCTTTACGGACAGGGAGAGGCTTTCTTT.

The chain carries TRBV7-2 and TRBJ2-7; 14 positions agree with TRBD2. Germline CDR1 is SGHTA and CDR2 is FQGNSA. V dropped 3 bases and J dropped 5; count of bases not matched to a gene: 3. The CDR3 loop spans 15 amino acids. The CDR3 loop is CASSLGLAGVDEQYF. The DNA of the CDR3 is TGTGCCAGCAGCTTGGGACTAGCGGGAGTGGACGAGCAGTACTTC. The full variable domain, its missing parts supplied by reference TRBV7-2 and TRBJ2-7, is GAGVSQSPSNKVTEKGKDVELRCDPISGHTALYWYRQSLGQGLEFLIYFQGNSAPDKSGLPSDRFSAERTGGSVSTLTIQRTQQEDSAVYLCASSLGLAGVDEQYFGPGTRLTVT.

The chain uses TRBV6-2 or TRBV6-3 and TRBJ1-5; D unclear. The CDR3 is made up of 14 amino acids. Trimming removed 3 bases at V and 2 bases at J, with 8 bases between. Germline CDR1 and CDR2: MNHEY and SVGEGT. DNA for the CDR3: TGTGCCAGCAGTTATCAGCAGGGCAATCAGCCCCAGCATTTT. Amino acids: CASSYQQGNQPQHF.

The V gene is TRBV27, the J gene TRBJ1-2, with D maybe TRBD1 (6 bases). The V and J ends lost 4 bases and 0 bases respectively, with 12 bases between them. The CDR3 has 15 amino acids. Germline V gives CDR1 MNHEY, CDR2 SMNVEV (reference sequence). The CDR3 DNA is TGTGCCAGCAGTTCTGGACAGATACCTAACTATGGCTACACCTTC. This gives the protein CASSSGQIPNYGYTF.

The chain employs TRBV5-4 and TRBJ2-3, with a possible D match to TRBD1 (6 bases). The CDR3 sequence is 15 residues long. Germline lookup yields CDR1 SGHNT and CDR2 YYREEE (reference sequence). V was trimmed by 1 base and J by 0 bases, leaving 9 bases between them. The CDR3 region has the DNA TGTGCCAGCAGCTTGACAGGGCGAAGCACAGATACGCAGTATTTT. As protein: CASSLTGRSTDTQYF.

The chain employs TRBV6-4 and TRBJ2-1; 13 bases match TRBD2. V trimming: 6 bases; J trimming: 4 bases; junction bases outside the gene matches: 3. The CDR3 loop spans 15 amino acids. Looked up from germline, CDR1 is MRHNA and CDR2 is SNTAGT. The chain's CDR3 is CASSTGLAGYNEQFF. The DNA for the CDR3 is TGTGCCAGCAGCACGGGACTAGCGGGGTACAATGAGCAGTTCTTC.

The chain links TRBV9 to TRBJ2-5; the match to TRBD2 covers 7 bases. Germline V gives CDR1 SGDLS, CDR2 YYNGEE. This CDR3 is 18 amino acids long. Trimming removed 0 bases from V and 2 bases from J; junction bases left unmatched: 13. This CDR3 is CASSVAPAGVRGQETQYF. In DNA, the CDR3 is TGTGCCAGCAGCGTAGCTCCTGCGGGGGTGCGGGGTCAAGAGACCCAGTACTTC.

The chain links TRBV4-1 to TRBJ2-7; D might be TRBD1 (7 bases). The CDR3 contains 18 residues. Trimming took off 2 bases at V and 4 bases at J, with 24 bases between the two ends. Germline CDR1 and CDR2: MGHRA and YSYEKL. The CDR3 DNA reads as TGCGCCAGCAGCCAAATGGAATTGGTCACAGGGGAGGCTTACGAGCAGTACTTC. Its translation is CASSQMELVTGEAYEQYF.

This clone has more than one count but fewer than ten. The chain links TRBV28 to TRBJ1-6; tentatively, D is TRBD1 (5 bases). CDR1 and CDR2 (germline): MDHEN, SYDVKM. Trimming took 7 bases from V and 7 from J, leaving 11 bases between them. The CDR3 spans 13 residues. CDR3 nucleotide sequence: TGTGCCAGCACCTCAGGGCCAAATTCACCCCTCCACTTT. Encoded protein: CASTSGPNSPLHF.

The CDR3 bases are TGTGCCAGCAGCTTTGCGGGAGGCACAGATACGCAGTATTTT. It specifies CASSFAGGTDTQYF. The chain links TRBV7-9 to TRBJ2-3; 7 bases match TRBD2. The CDR3 covers 14 residues. Losses at the gene ends were 3 bases for V and 1 base for J; bases not matched to a gene: 1. Germline V lookup: CDR1 SEHNR, CDR2 FQNEAQ (reference sequence).

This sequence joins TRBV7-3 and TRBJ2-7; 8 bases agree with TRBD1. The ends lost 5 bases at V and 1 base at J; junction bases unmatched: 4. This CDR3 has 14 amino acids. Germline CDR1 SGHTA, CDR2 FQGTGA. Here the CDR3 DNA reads TGTGCCAGCAGCCAGGACAGGGCTTCCTACGAGCAGTACTTC. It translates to CASSQDRASYEQYF.

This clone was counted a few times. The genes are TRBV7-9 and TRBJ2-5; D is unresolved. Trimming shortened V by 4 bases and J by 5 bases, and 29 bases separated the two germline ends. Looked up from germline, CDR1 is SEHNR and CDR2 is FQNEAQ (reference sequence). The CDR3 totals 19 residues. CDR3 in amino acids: CASSSLPRRPFFGGETQYF. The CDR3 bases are TGTGCCAGCAGCTCCCTGCCGAGGCGTCCTTTTTTTGGTGGCGAGACCCAGTACTTC.

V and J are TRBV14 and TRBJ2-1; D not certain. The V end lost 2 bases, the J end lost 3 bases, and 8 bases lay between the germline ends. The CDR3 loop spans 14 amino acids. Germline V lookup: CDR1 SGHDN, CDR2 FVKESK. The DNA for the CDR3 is TGTGCCAGCAGCCAACATGTACTCTACAATGAGCAGTTCTTC. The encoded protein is CASSQHVLYNEQFF.

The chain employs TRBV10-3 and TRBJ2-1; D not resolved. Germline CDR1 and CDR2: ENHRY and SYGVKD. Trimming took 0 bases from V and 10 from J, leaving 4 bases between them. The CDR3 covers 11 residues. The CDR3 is CAISESREQFF. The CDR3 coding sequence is TGTGCCATCAGTGAGTCGAGAGAGCAGTTCTTC.

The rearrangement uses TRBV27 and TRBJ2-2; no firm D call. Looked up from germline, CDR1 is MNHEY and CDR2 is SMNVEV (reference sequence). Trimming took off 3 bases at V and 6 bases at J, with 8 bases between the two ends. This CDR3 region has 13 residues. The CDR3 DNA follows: TGTGCCAGCAGTTTTTTATTCGCCGGGGAGCTGTTTTTT. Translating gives CASSFLFAGELFF.